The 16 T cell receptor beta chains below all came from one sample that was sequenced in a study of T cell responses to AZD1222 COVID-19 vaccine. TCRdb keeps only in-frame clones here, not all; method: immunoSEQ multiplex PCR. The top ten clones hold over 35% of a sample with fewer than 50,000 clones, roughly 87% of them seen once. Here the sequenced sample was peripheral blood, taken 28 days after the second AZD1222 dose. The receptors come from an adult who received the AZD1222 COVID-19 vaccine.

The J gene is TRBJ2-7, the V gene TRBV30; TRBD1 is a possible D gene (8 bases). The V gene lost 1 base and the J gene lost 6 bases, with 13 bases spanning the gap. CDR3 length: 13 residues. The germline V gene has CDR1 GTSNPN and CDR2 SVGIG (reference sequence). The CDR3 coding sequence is TGTGCCTGGAGTGCGACAGGGGAGGGCGAGCAGTACTTC. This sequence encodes CAWSATGEGEQYF.

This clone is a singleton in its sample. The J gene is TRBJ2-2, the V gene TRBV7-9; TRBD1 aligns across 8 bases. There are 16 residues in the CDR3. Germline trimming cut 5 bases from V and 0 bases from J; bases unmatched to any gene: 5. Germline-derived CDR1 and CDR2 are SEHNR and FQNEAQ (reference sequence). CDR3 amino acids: CASSARQGSNTGELFF. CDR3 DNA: TGTGCCAGCAGCGCCCGACAGGGGTCGAACACCGGGGAGCTGTTTTTT.

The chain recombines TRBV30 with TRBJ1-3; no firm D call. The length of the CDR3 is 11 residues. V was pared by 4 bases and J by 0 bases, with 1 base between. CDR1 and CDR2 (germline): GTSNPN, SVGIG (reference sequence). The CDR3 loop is CAWTSGNTIYF. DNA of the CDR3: TGTGCCTGGACCTCTGGAAACACCATATATTTT.

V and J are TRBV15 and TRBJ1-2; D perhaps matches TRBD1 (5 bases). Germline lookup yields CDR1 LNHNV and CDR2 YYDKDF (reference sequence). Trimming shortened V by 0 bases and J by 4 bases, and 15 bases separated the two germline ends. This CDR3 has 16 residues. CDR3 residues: CATSRDGTGAFYGYTF. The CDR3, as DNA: TGTGCCACCAGCAGAGATGGTACAGGTGCGTTCTATGGCTACACCTTC.

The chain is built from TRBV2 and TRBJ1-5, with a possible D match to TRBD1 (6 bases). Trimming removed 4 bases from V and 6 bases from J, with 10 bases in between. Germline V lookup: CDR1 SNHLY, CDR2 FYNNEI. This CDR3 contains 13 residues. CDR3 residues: CASSGGAGQPQHF. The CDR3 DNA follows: TGTGCCAGCAGTGGGGGGGCTGGTCAGCCCCAGCATTTT.

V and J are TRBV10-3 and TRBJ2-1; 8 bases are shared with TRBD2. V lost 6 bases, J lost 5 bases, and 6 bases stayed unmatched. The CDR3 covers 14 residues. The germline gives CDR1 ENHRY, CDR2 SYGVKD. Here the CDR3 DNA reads TGTGCCATCAGCCCTACTAGCGGAGACAATGAGCAGTTCTTC. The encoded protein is CAISPTSGDNEQFF.

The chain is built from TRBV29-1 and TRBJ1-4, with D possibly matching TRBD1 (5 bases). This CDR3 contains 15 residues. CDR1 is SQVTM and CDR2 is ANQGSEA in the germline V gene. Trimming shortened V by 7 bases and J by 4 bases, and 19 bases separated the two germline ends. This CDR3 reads CSARRGLPVNEKLFF. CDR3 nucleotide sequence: TGCAGCGCCAGAAGGGGACTACCAGTTAATGAAAAACTGTTTTTT.

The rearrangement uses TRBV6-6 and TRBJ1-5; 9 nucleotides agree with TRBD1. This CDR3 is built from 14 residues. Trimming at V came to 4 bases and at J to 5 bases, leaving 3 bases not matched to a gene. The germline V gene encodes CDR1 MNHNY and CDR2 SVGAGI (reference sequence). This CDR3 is CASSWDRDDQPQHF. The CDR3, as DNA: TGTGCCAGCAGTTGGGACAGGGATGATCAGCCCCAGCATTTT.

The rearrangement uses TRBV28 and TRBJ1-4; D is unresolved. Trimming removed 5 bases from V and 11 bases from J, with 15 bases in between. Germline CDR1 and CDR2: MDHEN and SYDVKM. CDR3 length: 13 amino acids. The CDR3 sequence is CASSLSAAAKLFF. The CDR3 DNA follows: TGTGCCAGCAGTCTCTCGGCCGCCGCCAAACTGTTTTTT.

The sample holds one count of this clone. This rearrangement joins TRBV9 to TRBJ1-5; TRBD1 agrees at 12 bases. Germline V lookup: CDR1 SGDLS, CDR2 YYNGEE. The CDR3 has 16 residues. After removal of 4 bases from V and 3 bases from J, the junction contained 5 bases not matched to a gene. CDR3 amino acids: CASSTGTGGLNQPQHF. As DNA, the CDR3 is TGTGCCAGCAGCACAGGGACAGGGGGCCTCAATCAGCCCCAGCATTTT.

The CDR3 nucleotides read TGTGCCACCAGTGCACGGGGCGACAATCAGCCCCAGCATTTT. It encodes CATSARGDNQPQHF. The chain employs TRBV24-1 and TRBJ1-5; perhaps TRBD1 as D (5 bases). The CDR3 contains 14 residues. V lost 5 bases to trimming and J lost 3 bases, with 10 bases between them. Germline CDR1 is KGHDR and CDR2 is SFDVKD.

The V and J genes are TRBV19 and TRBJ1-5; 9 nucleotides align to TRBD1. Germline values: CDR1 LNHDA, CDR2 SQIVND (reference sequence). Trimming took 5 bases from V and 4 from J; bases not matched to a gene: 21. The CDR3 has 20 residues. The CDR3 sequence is CASSLSRGTGRLMGNQPQHF. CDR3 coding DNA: TGTGCCAGTAGTCTGAGCCGAGGGACAGGGCGATTGATGGGAAATCAGCCCCAGCATTTT.

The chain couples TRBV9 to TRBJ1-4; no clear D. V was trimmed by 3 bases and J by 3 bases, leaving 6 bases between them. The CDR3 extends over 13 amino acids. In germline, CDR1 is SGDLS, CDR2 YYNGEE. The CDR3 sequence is CASSAQPNEKLFF. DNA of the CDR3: TGTGCCAGCAGCGCGCAGCCTAATGAAAAACTGTTTTTT.

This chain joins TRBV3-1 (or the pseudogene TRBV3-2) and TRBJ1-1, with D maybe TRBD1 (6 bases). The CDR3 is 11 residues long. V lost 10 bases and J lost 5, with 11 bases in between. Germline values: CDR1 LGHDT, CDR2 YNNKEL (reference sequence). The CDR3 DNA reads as TGTGCCACGCGCAGGGGAACTGAAGCTTTCTTT. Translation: CATRRGTEAFF.

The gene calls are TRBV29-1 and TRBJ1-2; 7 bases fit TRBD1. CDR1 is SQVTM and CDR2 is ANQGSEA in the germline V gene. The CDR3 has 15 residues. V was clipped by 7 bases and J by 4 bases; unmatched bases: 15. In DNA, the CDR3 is TGCAGCGCAACGACAGGGATAACGAGCGGCTATGGCTACACCTTC. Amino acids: CSATTGITSGYGYTF.

The DNA of the CDR3 is TGCGCCAGCAGCTTCGGACAACAAGGGGAAAAACTGTTTTTT. This translates into CASSFGQQGEKLFF. This rearrangement joins TRBV5-1 to TRBJ1-4, with D possibly TRBD1 on 5 matching bases. The CDR3 consists of 14 residues. CDR1 and CDR2 from the germline V gene are SGHRS and YFSETQ. The V gene lost 2 bases and the J gene lost 8 bases, with 13 bases spanning the gap.